The 14 T cell receptor beta chains below were found in one sample sequenced in a study of shared clonotypes between healthy human individuals (dated by TCRdb to 2020 to 2022). Library preparation was by the immunoSEQ multiplex PCR assay. TCRdb holds this immuneACCESS table with in-frame rearrangements only. Some clones are missing; in checked studies, unresolved V genes explain under half, and the rest has no known cause. The sample table records 2 million to 2.5 million clones; approximately 95% of these occur just once. The ten largest clones capture 0.13% of the sample. The sample consisted of naive CD4+ T cells sorted from blood. The cell subset or site label on this specimen signifies: CD45RA+ positively selected. The receptors originated from a man younger than 35 in good health.

With respect to this clone: This same CDR3 is encoded by further DNA sequences in the sample. The V gene is TRBV18, the J gene TRBJ1-4; D uncertain. The CDR3 runs to 11 residues. The germline V gene has CDR1 KGHSH and CDR2 LQKENI. Trimming removed 6 bases at V and 5 bases at J, with 4 bases between. CDR3: CASSQNEKLFF. In nucleotides, the CDR3 is TGTGCCAGCTCGCAGAATGAAAAACTGTTTTTT.

This chain uses TRBV7-8 with TRBJ2-5; D remains unclear. Trimming stripped 5 bases from V and 3 bases from J, with 13 bases between. Per germline, CDR1 SGHVS and CDR2 FQNEAQ. The length of the CDR3 is 14 residues. The CDR3 DNA sequence: TGTGCCAGCAGCCTAGACTCAACGGAAGAGACCCAGTACTTC. Residues: CASSLDSTEETQYF.

This chain links TRBV5-1 with TRBJ1-1, with TRBD1 matching 8 bases. The trim removed 4 bases at V and 5 bases at J, leaving 4 bases unmatched. Germline-derived CDR1 and CDR2 are SGHRS and YFSETQ. CDR3 size: 13 residues. CDR3 in DNA: TGCGCCAGCAGCGTTACAGGGGGAACTGAAGCTTTCTTT. Its translation: CASSVTGGTEAFF. Looking up the rest from reference TRBV5-1 and TRBJ1-1 gives the full variable domain: KAGVTQTPRYLIKTRGQQVTLSCSPISGHRSVSWYQQTPGQGLQFLFEYFSETQRNKGNFPGRFSGRQFSNSRSEMNVSTLELGDSALYLCASSVTGGTEAFFGQGTRLTVV.

Regarding this clone: Other DNA sequences from this sample encode an identical CDR3 as well. The CDR3 protein is CASSGTGAATEAFF. DNA of the CDR3: TGTGCCAGCAGCGGGACAGGGGCCGCCACTGAAGCTTTCTTT. The chain combines TRBV9 with TRBJ1-1; 9 bases fit TRBD1. V dropped 3 bases and J dropped 4; count of bases not matched to a gene: 4. There are 14 residues in the CDR3. Looked up from germline, CDR1 is SGDLS and CDR2 is YYNGEE.

This chain uses TRBV4-1 with TRBJ2-4, with TRBD2 identical over 11 bases. The germline gives CDR1 MGHRA, CDR2 YSYEKL. V lost 1 base, J lost 3 bases, and 8 bases stayed unmatched. The CDR3 is 18 residues long. CDR3 DNA sequence: TGCGCCAGCAGCCAAGTCGGTAGCGGGGGGGCCGGCAAAAACATTCAGTACTTC. Translation gives CASSQVGSGGAGKNIQYF.

About this clone itself: A much larger clone differs from this one at a single base, so this may be a read error. This sample includes further DNA sequences coding for the same CDR3. The chain links TRBV6-6 to TRBJ2-7; 9 bases are shared with TRBD2. The CDR3 length is 13 residues. Losses at the gene ends were 4 bases for V and 2 bases for J; bases not matched to a gene: 0. CDR1 is MNHNY and CDR2 is SVGAGI in the germline V gene (reference sequence). The CDR3 loop is CASSLAGAYEQYF. Written as DNA, the CDR3 is TGTGCCAGCAGTTTAGCGGGGGCCTACGAGCAGTACTTC.

This chain joins TRBV28 and TRBJ1-4; 7 bases fit TRBD1. The V gene end was trimmed by 2 bases and the J gene end by 3 bases; junction bases not matched to a gene: 6. This CDR3 is built from 16 residues. CDR1 and CDR2 from the germline V gene are MDHEN and SYDVKM. The CDR3 DNA reads as TGTGCCAGCAGTTTAGGTGGGGACAGAGCTAATGAAAAACTGTTTTTT. Amino acid sequence: CASSLGGDRANEKLFF.

The chain joins TRBV10-2 to TRBJ2-2, with a tentative D call TRBD2 (6 bases). Trimming removed 2 bases at V and 1 base at J, with 11 bases between. CDR1 and CDR2 from the germline V gene are WSHSY and SAAADI. The CDR3 consists of 16 residues. The CDR3 coding sequence is TGCGCCAGCAGTGAGGAACTAGCCCTGAACACCGGGGAGCTGTTTTTT. It codes for CASSEELALNTGELFF.

The V call is TRBV7-3, the J call TRBJ2-1; D gene unclear. Germline loops: CDR1 SGHTA, CDR2 FQGTGA. This CDR3 is built from 15 residues. The ends were cut back, 5 bases at V and 2 bases at J, with 13 bases in the middle. CDR3 amino acids: CASSAQQGPYNEQFF. The CDR3 DNA sequence: TGTGCCAGCAGCGCCCAGCAAGGGCCCTACAATGAGCAGTTCTTC.

This chain uses TRBV9 with TRBJ2-3; D ambiguous. Per germline, CDR1 SGDLS and CDR2 YYNGEE. Trimming pared 4 bases from V and 2 bases from J, leaving 17 bases between. CDR3 length: 16 residues. The CDR3 region is CASSPSSRVDTDTQYF. The CDR3 DNA follows: TGTGCCAGCAGCCCCTCGTCCCGAGTAGACACAGATACGCAGTATTTT.

This clone was counted only a few times. Here the CDR3 reads CGGPGTGNQPQHF. CDR3 DNA sequence: TGCGGGGGACCAGGGACCGGCAATCAGCCCCAGCATTTT. The chain links TRBV10-1 to TRBJ1-5, with D possibly matching TRBD1 (5 bases). The CDR3 is made up of 13 amino acids. The germline V gene encodes CDR1 WNHNN and CDR2 SYGVQD (reference sequence).

The V gene is TRBV13, the J gene TRBJ2-3; no definite D call. With 2 bases removed from V and 0 bases from J, the gap between germline ends came to 0 bases. The CDR3 contains 12 residues. Germline V CDR1 and CDR2: PRHDT, FYEKMQ (reference sequence). DNA of the CDR3: TGTGCCAGCAGCTTAAGCACAGATACGCAGTATTTT. Its protein is CASSLSTDTQYF.

This clone was seen once. The same CDR3 arises from other DNA sequences in this sample as well. V usage is TRBV20-1 and J usage is TRBJ2-1; no firm D call. The CDR3 runs to 10 residues. The V gene lost 4 bases and the J gene lost 5 bases, with 3 bases spanning the gap. From germline, CDR1 is DFQATT and CDR2 SNEGSKA (reference sequence). CDR3 in amino acids: CSAINNEQFF. DNA of the CDR3: TGCAGTGCTATTAACAATGAGCAGTTCTTC.

The J gene is TRBJ1-3, the V gene TRBV5-1, with 11 bases identical to TRBD1. Unmatched junction bases numbered 4, after V lost 4 bases and J lost 1 base. Germline-derived CDR1 and CDR2 are SGHRS and YFSETQ. CDR3 size: 16 residues. CDR3 in amino acids: CASSPDRGPSGNTIYF. The CDR3, as DNA: TGCGCCAGCAGCCCGGACAGGGGGCCATCTGGAAACACCATATATTTT.